These 28 T cell receptor beta chains came from one sample sequenced in a study of T cells in narcolepsy. Some clones are missing from TCRdb's copy, which holds only in-frame ones; the method was immunoSEQ multiplex PCR. The sample consists of fewer than 30,000 clones, more than 80% of them appearing once. Source material: CD45RA- memory CD4+ T cells from PBMCs. Every receptor here comes from a human donor with narcolepsy.

CDR3 region: CASSYPKRSRSYEQYF. The CDR3 region has the DNA TGTGCCAGCAGTTACCCGAAACGAAGTCGGTCCTACGAGCAGTACTTC. V gene TRBV6-8 combines with J gene TRBJ2-7; D remains ambiguous. V was cut by 2 bases and J by 1 base, with 15 bases left in between. The CDR3 consists of 16 residues. Germline V CDR1 and CDR2: MNHGY, SAAAGT.

This chain uses TRBV10-3 with TRBJ2-1; unclear D gene. V lost 5 bases, J lost 9 bases, and 8 bases lay in between. The CDR3 totals 11 residues. Per the germline V gene, CDR1 is ENHRY and CDR2 is SYGVKD. The CDR3 DNA follows: TGTGCCATCAGTTTAGCTACTGAGCAGTTCTTC. Its translation: CAISLATEQFF.

The sample holds one count of this clone. This chain links TRBV5-6 with TRBJ1-4; D call uncertain. Trimming took 1 base from V and 8 from J, leaving 12 bases between them. Germline V CDR1 and CDR2: SGHDT, YYEEEE. The length of the CDR3 is 14 residues. CDR3 loop: CASSLYPGVEKLFF. The CDR3, as DNA: TGTGCCAGCAGCTTGTATCCCGGGGTAGAAAAACTGTTTTTT.

This sequence joins TRBV10-3 and TRBJ1-5; 8 positions agree with TRBD1. Germline CDR1 ENHRY, CDR2 SYGVKD. V was pared by 7 bases and J by 3 bases, with 8 bases of the junction left unmatched. The CDR3 consists of 15 residues. CDR3 bases: TGTGCCATCAACCCGCAGGGGGCGGACAATCAGCCCCAGCATTTT. Translation: CAINPQGADNQPQHF.

J is TRBJ1-2 and V is TRBV5-6; 7 bases are shared with TRBD1. There are 15 residues in the CDR3. Losses at the gene ends were 0 bases for V and 8 bases for J; bases not matched to a gene: 10. Germline values: CDR1 SGHDT, CDR2 YYEEEE. The CDR3 loop is CASSLANRGPVGYTF. The CDR3 bases are TGTGCCAGCAGCTTGGCCAACAGGGGACCCGTGGGCTACACCTTC.

The chain joins TRBV6-6 to TRBJ1-5; D is uncertain. Germline values: CDR1 MNHNY, CDR2 SVGAGI (reference sequence). Trimming removed 5 bases from V and 1 base from J, with 15 bases in between. The CDR3 has 16 residues. For the CDR3, the DNA is TGTGCCAGCAGTAAATCGGGGTTAAGGAGCAATCAGCCCCAGCATTTT. As protein: CASSKSGLRSNQPQHF.

This chain joins TRBV19 and TRBJ1-5, with a tentative D call TRBD1 (5 bases). This CDR3 region has 14 residues. V lost 9 bases and J 4 bases, leaving 16 bases between the germline ends. In germline, CDR1 is LNHDA, CDR2 SQIVND (reference sequence). Here the CDR3 reads CASNGGGENQPQHF. CDR3 sequence (DNA): TGTGCCAGCAATGGAGGAGGGGAGAATCAGCCCCAGCATTTT.

The chain links TRBV19 to TRBJ1-1; TRBD1 matches at 9 bases. With V trimmed by 5 bases and J by 4 bases, 5 bases remained unmatched. This CDR3 has 14 residues. Germline CDR1 is LNHDA and CDR2 is SQIVND (reference sequence). CDR3 bases: TGTGCCAGTAGTGTTTACAGGGGGCGCACTGAAGCTTTCTTT. This gives the protein CASSVYRGRTEAFF. Full variable domain (remainder filled in from reference TRBV19 and TRBJ1-1): DGGITQSPKYLFRKEGQNVTLSCEQNLNHDAMYWYRQDPGQGLRLIYYSQIVNDFQKGDIAEGYSVSREKKESFPLTVTSAQKNPTAFYLCASSVYRGRTEAFFGQGTRLTVV.

The V call is TRBV6-5, the J call TRBJ2-7; D is perhaps TRBD1 (6 bases). This CDR3 is 13 amino acids long. Trimming shortened V by 5 bases and J by 3 bases, and 11 bases separated the two germline ends. CDR1 is MNHEY, CDR2 SVGAGI, per germline. CDR3 loop: CASSRTQGYEQYF. The CDR3 DNA is TGTGCCAGCAGTCGAACACAGGGCTACGAGCAGTACTTC.

The V and J genes are TRBV6-4 and TRBJ1-2; D unclear. The V and J ends lost 6 bases and 4 bases respectively, with 18 bases between them. From germline, CDR1 is MRHNA and CDR2 SNTAGT. This CDR3 has 15 residues. The CDR3 DNA reads as TGTGCCAGCAGCCCCGGCGTTGCGGGAGTCTATGGCTACACCTTC. Translated: CASSPGVAGVYGYTF.

The V gene is TRBV5-6, the J gene TRBJ1-5; no clear D. CDR1 is SGHDT, CDR2 YYEEEE, per germline. This CDR3 is built from 16 residues. V was shortened by 4 bases and J by 5 bases, with 19 bases between the two germline ends. Here the CDR3 reads CASSPRRGSGDQPQHF. The CDR3 coding sequence is TGTGCCAGCAGCCCCCGGCGAGGGAGTGGTGATCAGCCCCAGCATTTT.

This clone was detected once. CDR3 region: CASSLNRVSNSPLHF. DNA for the CDR3: TGCGCCAGCAGCCTCAATCGGGTTTCTAATTCACCCCTCCACTTT. V is TRBV4-1 and J is TRBJ1-6, with no clear D. The germline V gene has CDR1 MGHRA and CDR2 YSYEKL. V dropped 4 bases and J dropped 6 bases, with 13 bases sitting between them. This CDR3 spans 15 amino acids.

This clone was recorded only once. The chain couples TRBV7-2 to TRBJ2-3; TRBD2 matches at 11 bases. Trimming took 5 bases from V and 4 from J; bases not matched to a gene: 5. From germline, CDR1 is SGHTA and CDR2 FQGNSA. The CDR3 is made up of 15 amino acids. CDR3: CASSLTSGSADTQYF. CDR3 DNA sequence: TGTGCCAGCAGCCTAACTAGCGGGAGCGCAGATACGCAGTATTTT.

The CDR3 loop reads CASSQDRPSGQVSYEQYF. DNA for the CDR3: TGTGCCAGCAGCCAAGATCGGCCGAGCGGGCAGGTCTCCTACGAGCAGTACTTC. The rearrangement links TRBV4-2 to TRBJ2-7, with D maybe TRBD2 (6 bases). Germline V gives CDR1 LGHNA, CDR2 YNFKEQ. Trimming left V 0 bases short and J 0 bases short, with 18 bases between. CDR3 length: 18 amino acids.

This sequence joins TRBV5-1 and TRBJ2-4, with 7 bases aligning to TRBD2. V was clipped by 1 base and J by 2 bases; unmatched bases: 9. The CDR3 is made up of 17 amino acids. Germline lookup yields CDR1 SGHRS and CDR2 YFSETQ. DNA for the CDR3: TGCGCCAGCAGCTTGCGGCCGGCGGGAGTTTCCAAAAACATTCAGTACTTC. Translating it yields CASSLRPAGVSKNIQYF.

The rearrangement uses TRBV11-2 and TRBJ1-2; D unclear. The V gene's germline CDR1 is SGHAT and CDR2 FQNNGV. The CDR3 covers 18 residues. V was trimmed by 0 bases and J by 2 bases, leaving 19 bases between them. In nucleotides, the CDR3 is TGTGCCAGCAGCTTAGATGGGTCGGGGTCCCTATTAAACTATGGCTACACCTTC. Its protein product is CASSLDGSGSLLNYGYTF. The full variable domain, completed using reference TRBV11-2 and TRBJ1-2, is EAGVAQSPRYKIIEKRQSVAFWCNPISGHATLYWYQQILGQGPKLLIQFQNNGVVDDSQLPKDRFSAERLKGVDSTLKIQPAKLEDSAVYLCASSLDGSGSLLNYGYTFGSGTRLTVV.

The genes are TRBV2 and TRBJ2-2, with 15 bases identical to TRBD2. Trimming at V came to 5 bases and at J to 3 bases, leaving 13 bases not matched to a gene. Germline V gene lookup returns CDR1 SNHLY and CDR2 FYNNEI. CDR3 length: 20 amino acids. The DNA for the CDR3 is TGTGCCAGCAGTAACGCCCTAGGACTAGCGGGAGGGCCGCACACCGGGGAGCTGTTTTTT. Its protein product is CASSNALGLAGGPHTGELFF.

The V call is TRBV9, the J call TRBJ2-1; 8 nucleotides line up with TRBD2. From germline, CDR1 is SGDLS and CDR2 YYNGEE. The CDR3 is made up of 15 amino acids. V gave up 2 bases and J gave up 8 bases; unmatched junction bases: 9. In nucleotides, the CDR3 is TGTGCCAGCAGCGTCGGGACTAGTAGGTTCGATGAGCAGTTCTTC. It specifies CASSVGTSRFDEQFF.

CDR3 DNA sequence: TGTGCCAGCAGCTTAGGGGGGCCCACCGGGGAGCTGTTTTTT. This translates into CASSLGGPTGELFF. V gene TRBV11-2 combines with J gene TRBJ2-2, with D perhaps TRBD1 (6 bases). V dropped 1 base and J dropped 4 bases, with 7 bases sitting between them. CDR1 and CDR2 from the germline V gene are SGHAT and FQNNGV. The CDR3 has 14 residues.

The genes are TRBV5-4 and TRBJ2-5; tentatively, D is TRBD1 (5 bases). Matching the DNA end better, TRBJ2-7 makes the J call doubtful. Germline V gene sequence: CDR1 SGHNT, CDR2 YYREEE (reference sequence). The CDR3 runs 13 residues. CDR3 in amino acids: CASSFPGAPEQYF. CDR3 DNA sequence: TGTGCCAGCAGCTTCCCTGGGGCCCCCGAGCAGTACTTC.

V is TRBV19 and J is TRBJ2-5; TRBD2 matches 9 bases. Germline V lookup: CDR1 LNHDA, CDR2 SQIVND (reference sequence). The CDR3 totals 15 residues. V lost 6 bases and J lost 4; bases outside the gene matches: 9. Here the CDR3 reads CASSPGLAHRETQYF. DNA for the CDR3: TGTGCCAGTAGCCCCGGACTAGCGCATAGAGAGACCCAGTACTTC.

As DNA, the CDR3 is TGTGCCAGCAGCTCACCACTAACTAACTATGGCTACACCTTC. Translated, it gives CASSSPLTNYGYTF. This sequence joins TRBV5-4 and TRBJ1-2; no clear D. This CDR3 is built from 14 residues. Trimming left V 3 bases short and J 0 bases short, with 9 bases between. CDR1 SGHNT and CDR2 YYREEE come from the germline V gene (reference sequence).

The CDR3 here is CASSEAPGQDPGNTIYF. In DNA form, the CDR3 reads TGTGCCAGCAGTGAAGCGCCGGGACAGGACCCGGGAAACACCATATATTTT. This chain links TRBV6-1 with TRBJ1-3, with 8 bases lining up with TRBD1. CDR3 length equals 17 residues. Germline CDR1 reads MNHNS; CDR2 reads SASEGT. V was pared by 0 bases and J by 4 bases, with 8 bases of the junction left unmatched.

The gene calls are TRBV27 and TRBJ1-2, with D perhaps matching TRBD1 (5 bases). V lost 5 bases to trimming and J lost 8 bases, with 15 bases between them. This CDR3 region has 13 residues. Germline V gene lookup returns CDR1 MNHEY and CDR2 SMNVEV (reference sequence). The CDR3 DNA is TGTGCCAGCAGTCATCGCAGGGATCAAGGCTACACCTTC. Its protein product is CASSHRRDQGYTF.

The chain links TRBV6-6 to TRBJ2-1; 9 bases line up with TRBD1. Per the germline V gene, CDR1 is MNHNY and CDR2 is SVGAGI (reference sequence). With 6 bases clipped from V and 8 bases from J, the junction kept 11 bases outside the gene matches. The length of the CDR3 is 15 residues. The CDR3 loop reads CASRDRDRVPHEQFF. In DNA form, the CDR3 reads TGTGCCAGCAGGGACCGGGACAGGGTTCCCCATGAGCAGTTCTTC.

The chain recombines TRBV30 with TRBJ2-1, with 8 bases that match TRBD2. From germline, CDR1 is GTSNPN and CDR2 SVGIG (reference sequence). J was trimmed by 5 bases and V by 0 bases; bases with no gene match: 6. The CDR3 extends over 15 amino acids. The CDR3 sequence is CAWSVQTSGNNEQFF. As DNA, the CDR3 is TGTGCCTGGAGTGTACAAACTAGCGGTAACAATGAGCAGTTCTTC.

The chain is built from TRBV4-2 and TRBJ2-7; 9 bases fit TRBD2. The CDR3 loop spans 16 amino acids. J was trimmed by 2 bases and V by 0 bases; bases with no gene match: 5. The germline V gene encodes CDR1 LGHNA and CDR2 YNFKEQ. Here the CDR3 DNA reads TGTGCCAGCAGCCAAGAGACTAGCGGCCTAACCTACGAGCAGTACTTC. This gives the protein CASSQETSGLTYEQYF.

The chain links TRBV19 to TRBJ2-3; TRBD2 might be the D (6 bases). Germline CDR1 and CDR2: LNHDA and SQIVND (reference sequence). The CDR3 length is 13 residues. V dropped 8 bases and J dropped 8 bases, with 17 bases sitting between them. As DNA, the CDR3 is TGTGCCAGTGGGGGGTCCGGGGCTGCTACGCAGTATTTT. Its protein product is CASGGSGAATQYF. Full variable domain (outside the CDR3, taken from reference TRBV19 and TRBJ2-3): DGGITQSPKYLFRKEGQNVTLSCEQNLNHDAMYWYRQDPGQGLRLIYYSQIVNDFQKGDIAEGYSVSREKKESFPLTVTSAQKNPTAFYLCASGGSGAATQYFGPGTRLTVL.